This entry lists 15 T cell receptor beta chains sequenced from one sample in a study of blood T cells in healthy people across ages (dated by TCRdb to about 2015). The library relied on 5' RACE. Data came from an Illumina HiSeq 2500. A second PCR of roughly 6 to 12 cycles was run with a J-beta primer mix and a sample-barcoded 5' primer. The public reads were run again by TCRdb, first through fastp at Q25 and then through MiXCR, and only productive beta chains were kept. Here each entry gathers all rows of one CDR3 protein and keeps the most common genes and DNA. The sample table shows roughly 1,100,000 distinct CDR3 sequences, and 25% are seen once. The ten largest clones capture about 0.8% of the sample. The sample was also reused in another study, on T cells of mothers and their children.

The sample taken for sequencing was blood. The source of these receptors is a girl aged 2 to 9 in good health.

The rearrangement links TRBV20-1 to TRBJ2-3; D unclear. The germline V and J ends were trimmed by 8 bases and 4 bases, with 10 bases remaining between them. Germline V gene data show CDR1 as DFQATT and CDR2 as SNEGSKA (reference sequence). This CDR3 contains 11 residues. In nucleotides, the CDR3 is TGCAGTTCAAGCCCCGCAGATACGCAGTATTTT. Its translation is CSSSPADTQYF.

The chain carries TRBV20-1 and TRBJ2-3; 9 bases agree with TRBD2. The CDR3 length is 13 residues. Unmatched junction bases numbered 7, after V lost 5 bases and J lost 7 bases. CDR1 and CDR2 (germline): DFQATT, SNEGSKA (reference sequence). The CDR3 region has the DNA TGCAGTGCTCCGGGGCGGGAGGGGTATACGCAGTATTTT. As protein: CSAPGREGYTQYF.

This clonotype has a handful of counts. The chain links TRBV12-3 or TRBV12-4 to TRBJ1-2; the match to TRBD1 covers 7 bases. The CDR3 length is 13 residues. V lost 7 bases and J lost 4; bases outside the gene matches: 6. Here the CDR3 DNA reads TGTGCCAGCAATGTGGGACAGACCTATGGCTACACCTTC. It yields the protein CASNVGQTYGYTF.

This clonotype was seen only once. This chain joins TRBV2 and TRBJ2-3; no clear D gene. Germline V gene sequence: CDR1 SNHLY, CDR2 FYNNEI. The CDR3 spans 18 residues. V gave up 6 bases and J gave up 0 bases, with 22 bases separating them. The CDR3 DNA reads as TGTGCCAGCAGCCGCCTTATCAACGATGATACTAGCACAGATACGCAGTATTTT. Protein sequence: CASSRLINDDTSTDTQYF.

The V gene is TRBV29-1, the J gene TRBJ1-2; TRBD1 matches at 9 bases. The V and J ends lost 6 bases and 9 bases, in that order; junction bases with no gene match: 14. The CDR3 loop spans 14 amino acids. Germline loops: CDR1 SQVTM, CDR2 ANQGSEA. The CDR3 reads CSVAPRTGEGRYTF. CDR3 DNA: TGCAGCGTCGCGCCGAGGACAGGGGAAGGTCGCTACACCTTC.

V gene TRBV6-5 combines with J gene TRBJ2-7, with D tentatively TRBD2 (6 bases). Germline V gene sequence: CDR1 MNHEY, CDR2 SVGAGI. This CDR3 has 14 residues. V was pared by 5 bases and J by 3 bases, with 14 bases between. This CDR3 reads CASSPGVRDYEQYF. The CDR3, as DNA: TGTGCCAGCAGTCCGGGGGTCAGGGACTACGAGCAGTACTTC.

In this sample, this clonotype turned up a few times. The V and J genes are TRBV15 and TRBJ2-5; D remains unclear. Matching the DNA end better, TRBJ2-1 makes the J call doubtful. Germline values: CDR1 LNHNV, CDR2 YYDKDF (reference sequence). The CDR3 length is 12 residues. Here the CDR3 reads CATSRDPLAQFF. The CDR3 DNA is TGTGCCACCAGCAGAGACCCTCTGGCGCAGTTCTTC.

This chain links TRBV3-1 with TRBJ2-5; D is uncertain. Trimming pared 6 bases from V and 5 bases from J, leaving 19 bases between. This CDR3 contains 15 residues. CDR1 and CDR2 from the germline V gene are LGHDT and YNNKEL (reference sequence). The CDR3 loop reads CASSNSIGSGETQYF. Written as DNA, the CDR3 is TGTGCCAGCAGTAACAGTATAGGCTCCGGGGAGACCCAGTACTTC.

This clonotype has just one count. The chain recombines TRBV10-3 with TRBJ2-7; TRBD1 matches 8 bases. This CDR3 is built from 13 residues. The germline gives CDR1 ENHRY, CDR2 SYGVKD. V shed 6 bases, J shed 5 bases, and the junction held 6 bases outside the gene matches. The CDR3 region is CAIRKVQGDEQYF. Written as DNA, the CDR3 is TGTGCCATCAGGAAGGTACAGGGGGACGAGCAGTACTTC.

The V call is TRBV14, the J call TRBJ2-5; 12 nucleotides match TRBD1. Gene TRBJ2-7 matches the end of the DNA better, so the J call may be wrong. Germline V CDR1 and CDR2: SGHDN, FVKESK. The CDR3 has 15 residues. CDR3 nucleotide sequence: TGTGCCAGCAGCCACCGGGACAGGGGGCTCTACGAGCAGTACTTC. It is translated as CASSHRDRGLYEQYF.

This clonotype turned up a few times. V gene TRBV28 combines with J gene TRBJ1-4; D possibly corresponds to TRBD1 (6 bases). CDR1 is MDHEN, CDR2 SYDVKM, per germline. Trimming took off 3 bases at V and 8 bases at J, with 10 bases between the two ends. This CDR3 contains 13 residues. CDR3: CASSFAGEEKLFF. CDR3 in DNA: TGTGCCAGCAGTTTTGCAGGGGAGGAAAAACTGTTTTTT.

This clonotype was seen only a few times. This chain connects TRBV18 to TRBJ2-1, with D maybe TRBD1 (5 bases). The length of the CDR3 is 15 residues. Trimming removed 6 bases at V and 8 bases at J, with 20 bases between. In germline, CDR1 is KGHSH, CDR2 LQKENI. The chain's CDR3 is CASSPWVQERYEQFF. CDR3 bases: TGTGCCAGCTCCCCTTGGGTACAGGAGAGATATGAGCAGTTCTTC. The whole variable domain, filled in from reference TRBV18 and TRBJ2-1, reads NAGVMQNPRHLVRRRGQEARLRCSPMKGHSHVYWYRQLPEEGLKFMVYLQKENIIDESGMPKERFSAEFPKEGPSILRIQQVVRGDSAAYFCASSPWVQERYEQFFGPGTRLTVL.

This CDR3 reads CAIRAGTLEGNEQFF. The DNA of the CDR3 is TGTGCCATCAGAGCCGGGACCTTAGAAGGGAATGAGCAGTTCTTC. The chain uses TRBV10-3 and TRBJ2-5, with D tentatively TRBD1 or TRBD2 (5 bases each). The last part of the DNA fits TRBJ2-1 better; the J call may be wrong. Per the germline V gene, CDR1 is ENHRY and CDR2 is SYGVKD. The CDR3 has 15 amino acids.

This clonotype has only a few counts. The rearrangement links TRBV24-1 to TRBJ1-2; 7 bases match TRBD1. Losses at the gene ends were 4 bases for V and 5 bases for J; bases not matched to a gene: 6. Germline-derived CDR1 and CDR2 are KGHDR and SFDVKD. The CDR3 extends over 14 amino acids. CDR3 sequence (DNA): TGTGCCACCAGTGACGTAGGGACAGCGTATGGCTACACCTTC. It yields the protein CATSDVGTAYGYTF.

The chain recombines TRBV20-1 with TRBJ1-1; 7 bases are shared with TRBD1. In germline, CDR1 is DFQATT, CDR2 SNEGSKA (reference sequence). The CDR3 is 13 amino acids. The junction had 7 bases not matched to a gene; V was cut back by 6 bases and J by 3 bases. This CDR3 reads CSAATGRYTEAFF. CDR3 nucleotide sequence: TGCAGTGCAGCGACAGGGCGGTACACTGAAGCTTTCTTT.